This TCR beta chain was profiled in a study of blood T cells in healthy people across ages. Findings of the study overall: The lack of PBMC sorting stopped any conclusive naive versus antigen-experienced comparison.

Of note for this clonotype: The antigen is undetermined.

Germline V gene sequence: CDR1 DFQATT, CDR2 SNEGSKA (reference sequence). The ends lost 2 bases at V and 0 bases at J; junction bases unmatched: 4. CDR3 length: 15 amino acids. Primed by a sample-barcoded 5' primer and a J-beta primer mix, a second PCR proceeded for about 6 to 12 cycles. Each CDR3 protein gets one entry after TCRdb re-called the 5' RACE reads with MiXCR. This table has approximately 880,000 distinct CDR3 sequences, 48% appearing once. V gene TRBV20-1 combines with J gene TRBJ2-7, with 10 bases that match TRBD2. This receptor was identified in a man under 40 in good health. The sequenced material came from blood. Written as DNA, the CDR3 is TGCAGTGCTAGAAAAGCTAGCGGGGGCTCCTACGAGCAGTACTTC. This gives the protein CSARKASGGSYEQYF.